This T cell receptor beta chain comes out of a study of OX40 agonist ivuxolimab in advanced cancers. The data were produced by immunoSEQ multiplex PCR, yet TCRdb's version contains in-frame clones alone and is incomplete. The sample holds some 81,000 clones, around 85% seen once. The germline V gene encodes CDR1 SGDLS and CDR2 YYNGEE. Trimming removed 0 bases from V and 0 bases from J, with 7 bases in between. There are 15 residues in the CDR3. Sequenced material: CD4+ or CD8+ T cells sorted from blood, taken in a trial of the OX40 agonist ivuxolimab. This chain connects TRBV9 to TRBJ2-1; TRBD2 is a possible D gene (5 bases). This clonotype was sampled from an adult with an advanced solid tumor such as melanoma, head and neck, liver or kidney cancer. The CDR3 here is CASSVATSSYNEQFF. CDR3 nucleotides: TGTGCCAGCAGCGTAGCTACTAGCTCCTACAATGAGCAGTTCTTC.